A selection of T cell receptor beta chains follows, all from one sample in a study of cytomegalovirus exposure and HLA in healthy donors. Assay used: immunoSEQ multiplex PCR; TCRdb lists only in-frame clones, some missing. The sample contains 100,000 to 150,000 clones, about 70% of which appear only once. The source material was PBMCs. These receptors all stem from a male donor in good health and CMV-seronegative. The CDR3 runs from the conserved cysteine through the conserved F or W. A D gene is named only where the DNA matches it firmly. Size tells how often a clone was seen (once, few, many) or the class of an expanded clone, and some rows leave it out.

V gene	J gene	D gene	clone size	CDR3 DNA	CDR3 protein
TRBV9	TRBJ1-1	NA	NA	TGTGCCAGCAGCACCAAGGACAGACTGAACACTGAAGCTTTCTTT	CASSTKDRLNTEAFF
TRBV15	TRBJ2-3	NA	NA	TGTGCCACCAGCAGGAGTAAAAGAGACACAGATACGCAGTATTTT	CATSRSKRDTDTQYF
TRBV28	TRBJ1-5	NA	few	TGTGCCAGCAGTTCCAGACAGCGCCTTAGCAATCAGCCCCAGCATTTT	CASSSRQRLSNQPQHF
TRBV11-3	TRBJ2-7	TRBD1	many	TGTGCCAGCAGCTTAATCCCGGGACAGGCCTACGAGCAGTACTTC	CASSLIPGQAYEQYF
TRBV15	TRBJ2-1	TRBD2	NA	TGTGCCACCAGCAGGACTAGCCCTGTGAATGAGCAGTTCTTC	CATSRTSPVNEQFF
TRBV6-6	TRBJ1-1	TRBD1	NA	TGTGCCAGCAGTTACCCGGGACAGGTCGGTACTGAAGCTTTCTTT	CASSYPGQVGTEAFF
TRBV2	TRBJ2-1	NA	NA	TGTGCCAGCAGATCTAGCGCGAGCTCCTACAATGAGCAGTTCTTC	CASRSSASSYNEQFF
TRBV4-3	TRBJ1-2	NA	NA	TGCGCCAGCAGCCAAGATCTCAGGACACCTTATATTGGAGGCTACACCTTC	CASSQDLRTPYIGGYTF
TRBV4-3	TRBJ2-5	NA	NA	TGCGCCAGCAGCACTGCGTTCGGAGTTTCCCAAGAGACCCAGTACTTC	CASSTAFGVSQETQYF
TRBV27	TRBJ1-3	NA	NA	TGTGCCAGCAGTCCGGGACATAGCTCTGGAAACACCATATATTTT	CASSPGHSSGNTIYF
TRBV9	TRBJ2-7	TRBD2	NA	TGTGCCAGCAGCTCACAAAGACTAGCGGGACCCAACGAGCAGTACTTC	CASSSQRLAGPNEQYF
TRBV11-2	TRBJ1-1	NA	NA	TGTGCCAGCAGCAAACTAGACAGGGAAGCTTTCTTT	CASSKLDREAFF
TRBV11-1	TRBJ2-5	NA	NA	TGTGCCAGCAGCCCACCCAGAGGGCCCAAAAAAAAGACCCAGTACTTC	CASSPPRGPKKKTQYF
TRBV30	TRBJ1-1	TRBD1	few	TGTGCCTGGAGTGTAACCCCGGACAGGGGACCTGAAGCTTTCTTT	CAWSVTPDRGPEAFF
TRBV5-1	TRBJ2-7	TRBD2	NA	TGCGCCAGCAGCTGGGGGGGACCCAGGAGCTCCTACGAGCAGTACTTC	CASSWGGPRSSYEQYF
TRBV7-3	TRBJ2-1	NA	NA	TGTGCCAGCAGCTTACGCGCGGGGAGAGATGAGCAGTTCTTC	CASSLRAGRDEQFF
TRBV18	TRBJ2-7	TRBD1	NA	TGTGCCAGCTCACCCCCCGGGACAGGGGAGGGCGAGCAGTACTTC	CASSPPGTGEGEQYF
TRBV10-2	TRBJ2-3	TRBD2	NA	TGCGCCAGCAGTGAGGTTGGACTAGCGGCCCTCCAGGATACGCAGTATTTT	CASSEVGLAALQDTQYF
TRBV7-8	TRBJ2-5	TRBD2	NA	TGTGCCAGCAGCGCAACCGGGACTAGCGGCTCCCAAGAGACCCAGTACTTC	CASSATGTSGSQETQYF
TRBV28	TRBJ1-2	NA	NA	TGTGCCAGCAGTGGCAGGGTTGGCGGTGGCTACACCTTC	CASSGRVGGGYTF
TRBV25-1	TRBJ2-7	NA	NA	TGTGCCAGCAGTGAGGGGCGACCTCCCTACGAGCAGTACTTC	CASSEGRPPYEQYF
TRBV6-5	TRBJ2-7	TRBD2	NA	TGTGCCAGCAGGCGGGGGGATCCCTACGAGCAGTACTTC	CASRRGDPYEQYF
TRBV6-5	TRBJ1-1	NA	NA	TGTGCCAGCATCCCTCGGGGGTACACTGAAGCTTTCTTT	CASIPRGYTEAFF
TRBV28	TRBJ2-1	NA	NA	TGTGCCAGCAGTTTTGGGAGCGGTCGGGATGAGCAGTTCTTC	CASSFGSGRDEQFF
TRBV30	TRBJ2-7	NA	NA	TGTGCCTGGAGTGTACCCCTAGCGAGCTACGAGCAGTACTTC	CAWSVPLASYEQYF
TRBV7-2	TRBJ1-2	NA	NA	TGTGCCAGCAGCGTCGGGACGGAGGACGACCGGGAGGGCTACACCTTC	CASSVGTEDDREGYTF
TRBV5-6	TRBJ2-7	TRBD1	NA	TGTGCCAGCAGCTTAAAAGGACAGGGAACCTACGAGCAGTACTTC	CASSLKGQGTYEQYF
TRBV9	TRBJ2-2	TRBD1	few	TGTGCCAGCAGCCCCCGGGACAGGGGTTCCGGGGAGCTGTTTTTT	CASSPRDRGSGELFF
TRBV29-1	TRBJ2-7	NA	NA	TGCAGCGTTCTACAGGGCACCAAATCCTACGAGCAGTACTTC	CSVLQGTKSYEQYF
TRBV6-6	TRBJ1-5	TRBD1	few	TGTGCCATGCGACAGGGGGTCAGCCAGCCCCAGCATTTT	CAMRQGVSQPQHF
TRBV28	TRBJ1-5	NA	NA	TGTGCCAGCAGTTTCAGGGGAAGCAATCAGCCCCAGCATTTT	CASSFRGSNQPQHF
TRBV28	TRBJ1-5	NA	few	TGTGCCAGCAGTTTGCTGGGAGGCAATCAGCCCCAGCATTTT	CASSLLGGNQPQHF
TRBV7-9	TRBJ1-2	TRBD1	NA	TGTGCCAGCAGCTTACGTGGGACAGGGGGCTCACGCGGGGGCTACACCTTC	CASSLRGTGGSRGGYTF
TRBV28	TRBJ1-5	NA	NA	TGTGCCAGCAGCCAGCTCAGGGAACGGCAGCCCCAGCATTTT	CASSQLRERQPQHF
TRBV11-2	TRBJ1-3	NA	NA	TGTGCCAGCAGCTTAGACCCCGGGGATGGAAACACCATATATTTT	CASSLDPGDGNTIYF
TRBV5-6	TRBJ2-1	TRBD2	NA	TGTGCCAGCAGCTCCCGACTAGCGAAGGCCTACAATGAGCAGTTCTTC	CASSSRLAKAYNEQFF
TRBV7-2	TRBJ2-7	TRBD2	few	TGTGCCAGCAGCTTAGTGGTCTGGGGGCTAGCGGGATACTCCTACGAGCAGTACTTC	CASSLVVWGLAGYSYEQYF
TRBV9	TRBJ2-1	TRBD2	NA	TGTGCCAGCAGCCCGACTAGCGGGACTCCCAATGAGCAGTTCTTC	CASSPTSGTPNEQFF
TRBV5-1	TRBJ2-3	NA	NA	TGCGCCAGCAGCTTTACTGCGGGGCAGGGAGGAGATACGCAGTATTTT	CASSFTAGQGGDTQYF
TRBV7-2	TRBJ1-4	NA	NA	TGTGCCAGCAGCTTCGGGGGTTCACAGGAAAAACTGTTTTTT	CASSFGGSQEKLFF
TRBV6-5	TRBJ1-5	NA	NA	TGTGCCAGCAGTCGTCAGGGGAGCAATCAGCCCCAGCATTTT	CASSRQGSNQPQHF
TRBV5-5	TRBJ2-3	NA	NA	TGTGCCTCCTACCCGGCCCGGAGCGGCACAGATACGCAGTATTTT	CASYPARSGTDTQYF
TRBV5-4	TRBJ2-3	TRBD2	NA	TGTGCCAGCAGCTTGGCCGCGGGAGGGCCTTCAACGCAGTATTTT	CASSLAAGGPSTQYF